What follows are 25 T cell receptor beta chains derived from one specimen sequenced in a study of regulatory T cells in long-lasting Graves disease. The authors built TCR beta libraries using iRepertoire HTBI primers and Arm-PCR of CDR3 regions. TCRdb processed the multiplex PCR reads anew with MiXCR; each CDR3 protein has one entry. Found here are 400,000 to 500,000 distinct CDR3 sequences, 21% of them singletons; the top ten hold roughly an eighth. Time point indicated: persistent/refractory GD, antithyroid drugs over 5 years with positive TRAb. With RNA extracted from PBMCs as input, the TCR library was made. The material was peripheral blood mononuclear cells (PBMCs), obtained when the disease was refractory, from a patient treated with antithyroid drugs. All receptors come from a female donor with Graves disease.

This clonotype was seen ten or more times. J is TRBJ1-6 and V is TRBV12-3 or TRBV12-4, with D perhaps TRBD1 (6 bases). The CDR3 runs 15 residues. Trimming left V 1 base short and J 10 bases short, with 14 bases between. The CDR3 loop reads CASSLDARGGSPLHF. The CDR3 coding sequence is TGTGCCAGCAGTTTAGATGCCAGGGGTGGATCACCCCTCCACTTT.

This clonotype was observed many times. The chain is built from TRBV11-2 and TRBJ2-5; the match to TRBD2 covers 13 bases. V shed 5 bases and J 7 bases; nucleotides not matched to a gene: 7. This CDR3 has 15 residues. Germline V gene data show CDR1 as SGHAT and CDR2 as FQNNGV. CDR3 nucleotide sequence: TGTGCCAGCAGCGGACTAGCGGGAGATGGGGGGACCCAGTACTTC. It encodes CASSGLAGDGGTQYF.

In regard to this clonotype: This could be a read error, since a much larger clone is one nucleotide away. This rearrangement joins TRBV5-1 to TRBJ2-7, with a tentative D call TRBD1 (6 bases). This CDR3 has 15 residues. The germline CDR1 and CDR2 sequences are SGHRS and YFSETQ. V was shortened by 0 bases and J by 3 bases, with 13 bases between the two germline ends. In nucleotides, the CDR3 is TGCGCCAGCAGCTTGGGGTCCGGCAGGGGCTACGAGCAGTACTTC. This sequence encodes CASSLGSGRGYEQYF.

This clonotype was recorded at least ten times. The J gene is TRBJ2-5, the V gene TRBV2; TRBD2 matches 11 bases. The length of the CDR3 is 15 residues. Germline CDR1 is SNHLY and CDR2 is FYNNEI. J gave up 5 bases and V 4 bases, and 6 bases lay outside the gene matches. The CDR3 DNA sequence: TGTGCCAGCAGTGCAGTAGCGGGAGGGGGGGAGACCCAGTACTTC. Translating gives CASSAVAGGGETQYF. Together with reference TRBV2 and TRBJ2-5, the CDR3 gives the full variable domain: EPEVTQTPSHQVTQMGQEVILRCVPISNHLYFYWYRQILGQKVEFLVSFYNNEISEKSEIFDDQFSVERPDGSNFTLKIRSTKLEDSAMYFCASSAVAGGGETQYFGPGTRLLVL.

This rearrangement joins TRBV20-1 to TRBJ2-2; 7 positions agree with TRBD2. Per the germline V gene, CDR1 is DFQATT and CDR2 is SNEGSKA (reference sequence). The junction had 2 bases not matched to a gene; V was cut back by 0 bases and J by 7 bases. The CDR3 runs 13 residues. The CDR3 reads CSARDREVGELFF. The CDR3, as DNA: TGCAGTGCTAGAGACCGGGAGGTCGGGGAGCTGTTTTTT.

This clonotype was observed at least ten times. This chain's CDR3 is CATGSGIVETQYF. CDR3 bases: TGTGCCACGGGATCGGGGATCGTGGAGACCCAGTACTTC. This chain links TRBV15 with TRBJ2-5, with a weak D call TRBD2 (5 bases). The CDR3 is 13 amino acids. Germline V CDR1 and CDR2: LNHNV, YYDKDF (reference sequence). V was shortened by 9 bases and J by 5 bases, with 16 bases between the two germline ends.

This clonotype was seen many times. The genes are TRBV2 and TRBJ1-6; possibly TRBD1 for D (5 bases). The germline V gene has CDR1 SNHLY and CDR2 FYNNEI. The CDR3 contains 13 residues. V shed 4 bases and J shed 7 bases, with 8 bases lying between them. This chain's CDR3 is CASSGGRNSPLHF. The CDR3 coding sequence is TGTGCCAGCAGTGGGGGCAGGAATTCACCCCTCCACTTT.

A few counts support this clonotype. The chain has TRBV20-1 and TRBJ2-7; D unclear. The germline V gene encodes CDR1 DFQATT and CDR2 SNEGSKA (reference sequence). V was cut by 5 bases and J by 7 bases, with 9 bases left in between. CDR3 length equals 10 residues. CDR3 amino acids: CSAPFKEQYF. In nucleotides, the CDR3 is TGCAGTGCTCCATTTAAGGAGCAGTACTTC.

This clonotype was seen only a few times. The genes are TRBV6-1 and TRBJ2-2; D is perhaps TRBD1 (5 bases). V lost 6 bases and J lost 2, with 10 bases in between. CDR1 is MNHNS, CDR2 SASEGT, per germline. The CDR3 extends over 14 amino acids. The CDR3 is CASSLDRNTGELFF. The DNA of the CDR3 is TGTGCCAGCAGCTTAGACAGAAACACCGGGGAGCTGTTTTTT.

The CDR3 loop reads CASRKPGQGTGTDTQYF. In DNA form, the CDR3 reads TGTGCCAGCAGAAAGCCGGGACAGGGGACGGGCACAGATACGCAGTATTTT. This sequence joins TRBV28 and TRBJ2-3, with 10 nucleotides matching TRBD1. V dropped 6 bases and J dropped 1; count of bases not matched to a gene: 10. Germline V gene sequence: CDR1 MDHEN, CDR2 SYDVKM. The CDR3 totals 17 residues.

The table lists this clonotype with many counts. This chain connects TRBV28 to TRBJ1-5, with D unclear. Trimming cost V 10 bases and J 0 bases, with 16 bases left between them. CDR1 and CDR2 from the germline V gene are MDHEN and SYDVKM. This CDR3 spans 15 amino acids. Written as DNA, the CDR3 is TGTGCCATTGCCTCCCCCGGGAATAGCAATCAGCCCCAGCATTTT. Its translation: CAIASPGNSNQPQHF.

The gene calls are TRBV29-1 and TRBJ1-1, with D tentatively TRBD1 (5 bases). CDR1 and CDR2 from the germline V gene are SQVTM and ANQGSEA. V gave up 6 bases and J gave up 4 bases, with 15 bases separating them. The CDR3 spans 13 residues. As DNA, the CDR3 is TGCAGCGTCCCTGGGGGAAGACGCACTGAAGCTTTCTTT. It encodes CSVPGGRRTEAFF.

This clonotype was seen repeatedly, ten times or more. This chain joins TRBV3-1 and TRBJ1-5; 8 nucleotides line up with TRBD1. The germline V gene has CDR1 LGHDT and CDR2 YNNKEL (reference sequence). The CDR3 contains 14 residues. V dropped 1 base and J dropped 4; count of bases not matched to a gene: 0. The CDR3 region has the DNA TGTGCCAGCAGCCAAGGACAGGGGAATCAGCCCCAGCATTTT. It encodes CASSQGQGNQPQHF. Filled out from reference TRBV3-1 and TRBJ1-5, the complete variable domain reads DTAVSQTPKYLVTQMGNDKSIKCEQNLGHDTMYWYKQDSKKFLKIMFSYNNKELIINETVPNRFSPKSPDKAHLNLHINSLELGDSAVYFCASSQGQGNQPQHFGDGTRLSIL.

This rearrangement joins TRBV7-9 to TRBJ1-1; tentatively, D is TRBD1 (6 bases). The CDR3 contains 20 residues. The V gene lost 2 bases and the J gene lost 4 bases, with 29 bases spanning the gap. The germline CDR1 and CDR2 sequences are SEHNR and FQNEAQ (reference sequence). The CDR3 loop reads CASSLLRAVGAGGGGTEAFF. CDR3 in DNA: TGTGCCAGCAGCTTACTTCGGGCTGTAGGAGCGGGGGGCGGCGGCACTGAAGCTTTCTTT. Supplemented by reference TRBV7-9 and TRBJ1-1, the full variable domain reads DTGVSQNPRHKITKRGQNVTFRCDPISEHNRLYWYRQTLGQGPEFLTYFQNEAQLEKSRLLSDRFSAERPKGSFSTLEIQRTEQGDSAMYLCASSLLRAVGAGGGGTEAFFGQGTRLTVV.

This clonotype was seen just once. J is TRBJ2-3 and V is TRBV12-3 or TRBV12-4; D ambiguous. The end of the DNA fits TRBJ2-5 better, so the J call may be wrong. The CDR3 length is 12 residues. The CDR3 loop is CASSPWVETQYF. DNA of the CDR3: TGTGCCAGCAGCCCTTGGGTGGAGACCCAGTACTTC.

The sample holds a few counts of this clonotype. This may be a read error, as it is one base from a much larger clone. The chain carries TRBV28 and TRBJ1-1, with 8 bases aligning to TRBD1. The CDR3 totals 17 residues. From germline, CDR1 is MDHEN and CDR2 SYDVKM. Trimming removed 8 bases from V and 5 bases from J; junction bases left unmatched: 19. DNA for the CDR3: TGTGCCAGCGTCAGCGCAGAGGCAGGGGGCTTTAGGACTGAAGCTTTCTTT. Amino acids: CASVSAEAGGFRTEAFF. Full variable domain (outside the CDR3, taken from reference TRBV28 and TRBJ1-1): DVKVTQSSRYLVKRTGEKVFLECVQDMDHENMFWYRQDPGLGLRLIYFSYDVKMKEKGDIPEGYSVSREKKERFSLILESASTNQTSMYLCASVSAEAGGFRTEAFFGQGTRLTVV.

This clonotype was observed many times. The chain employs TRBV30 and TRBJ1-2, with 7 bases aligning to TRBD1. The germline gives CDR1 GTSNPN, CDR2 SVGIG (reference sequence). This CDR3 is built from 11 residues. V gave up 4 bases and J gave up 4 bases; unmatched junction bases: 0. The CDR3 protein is CAWTGGYGYTF. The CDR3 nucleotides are TGTGCCTGGACAGGGGGCTATGGCTACACCTTC.

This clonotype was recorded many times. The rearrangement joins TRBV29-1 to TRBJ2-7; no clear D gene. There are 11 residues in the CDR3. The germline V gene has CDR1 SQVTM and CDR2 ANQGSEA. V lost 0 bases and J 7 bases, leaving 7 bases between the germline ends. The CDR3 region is CSVEDHLEQYF. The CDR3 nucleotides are TGCAGCGTTGAAGATCATCTGGAGCAGTACTTC.

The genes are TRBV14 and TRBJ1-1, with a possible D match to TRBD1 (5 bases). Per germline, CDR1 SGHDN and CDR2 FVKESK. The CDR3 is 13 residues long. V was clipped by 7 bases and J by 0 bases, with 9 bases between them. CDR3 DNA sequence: TGTGCCAGCATGACAGCGTTGAACACTGAAGCTTTCTTT. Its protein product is CASMTALNTEAFF.

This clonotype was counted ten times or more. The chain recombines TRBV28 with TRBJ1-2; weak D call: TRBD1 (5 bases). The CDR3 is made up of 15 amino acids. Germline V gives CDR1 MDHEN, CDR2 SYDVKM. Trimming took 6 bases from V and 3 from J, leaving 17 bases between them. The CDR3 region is CASRPAPGTDYGYTF. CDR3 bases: TGTGCCAGCAGACCCGCCCCCGGGACCGACTATGGCTACACCTTC.

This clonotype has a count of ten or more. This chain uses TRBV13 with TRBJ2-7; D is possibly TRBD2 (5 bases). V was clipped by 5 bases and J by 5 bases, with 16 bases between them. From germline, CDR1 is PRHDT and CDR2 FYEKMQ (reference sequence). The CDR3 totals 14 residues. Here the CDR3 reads CASSMPGRADEQYF. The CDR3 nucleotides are TGTGCCAGCAGCATGCCGGGAAGGGCGGACGAGCAGTACTTC.

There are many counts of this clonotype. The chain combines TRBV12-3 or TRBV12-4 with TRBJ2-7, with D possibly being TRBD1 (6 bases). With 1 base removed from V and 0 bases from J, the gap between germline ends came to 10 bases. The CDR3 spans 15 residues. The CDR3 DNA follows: TGTGCCAGCAGTTTAGGGCAGGGGACCTCCTACGAGCAGTACTTC. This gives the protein CASSLGQGTSYEQYF.

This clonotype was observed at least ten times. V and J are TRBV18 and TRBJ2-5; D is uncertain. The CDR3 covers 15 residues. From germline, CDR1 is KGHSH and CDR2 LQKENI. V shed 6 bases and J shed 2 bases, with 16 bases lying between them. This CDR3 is CASSRGLGRQETQYF. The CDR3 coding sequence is TGTGCCAGCTCGCGTGGGTTGGGTCGGCAAGAGACCCAGTACTTC.

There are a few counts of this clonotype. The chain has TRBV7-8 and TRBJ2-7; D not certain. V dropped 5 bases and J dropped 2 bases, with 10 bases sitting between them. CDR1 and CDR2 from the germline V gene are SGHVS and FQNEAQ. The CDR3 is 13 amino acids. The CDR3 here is CASSSWKTYEQYF. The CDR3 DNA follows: TGTGCCAGCAGCAGTTGGAAAACCTACGAGCAGTACTTC. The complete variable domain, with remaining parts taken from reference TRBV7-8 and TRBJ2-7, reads GAGVSQSPRYKVAKRGQDVALRCDPISGHVSLFWYQQALGQGPEFLTYFQNEAQLDKSGLPSDRFFAERPEGSVSTLKIQRTQQEDSAVYLCASSSWKTYEQYFGPGTRLTVT.

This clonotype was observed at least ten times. CDR3 region: CASSLSTGGFEAFF. CDR3 nucleotide sequence: TGTGCCAGCAGTTTATCGACAGGGGGCTTTGAAGCTTTCTTT. The chain uses TRBV28 and TRBJ1-1, with 10 bases lining up with TRBD1. With V trimmed by 1 base and J by 7 bases, 3 bases remained unmatched. CDR1 MDHEN and CDR2 SYDVKM come from the germline V gene. The CDR3 has 14 residues. Looking up the rest from reference TRBV28 and TRBJ1-1 gives the full variable domain: DVKVTQSSRYLVKRTGEKVFLECVQDMDHENMFWYRQDPGLGLRLIYFSYDVKMKEKGDIPEGYSVSREKKERFSLILESASTNQTSMYLCASSLSTGGFEAFFGQGTRLTVV.